This T cell receptor (beta chain) was documented in a study of T-cell memory formation after mild COVID-19. Across the whole study: Each donor largely had its own TCR clusters.

V dropped 0 bases and J dropped 1; count of bases not matched to a gene: 6. Germline V gene lookup returns CDR1 MNHEY and CDR2 SVGAGI. The CDR3 is 16 amino acids. 5'RACE primed from the constant segment yielded TCR alpha and TCR beta cDNA libraries bearing sample barcodes and UMIs. TCRdb analysed the 5' RACE reads with MiXCR anew, one entry per CDR3 protein. The sample lists about 400,000 distinct CDR3 sequences, approximately 15% occurring once. Findings and caveats of the study: Later expanders leaned CD4+, whereas day 15 to 85 contracting clones were balanced CD4/CD8. Pre-infection memory already had some responding clones, implying cross-reactive memory joined.

In the case of this clonotype: The target antigen is unknown.

The chain couples TRBV6-5 to TRBJ2-7, with 7 bases identical to TRBD1. The sample comprised PBMCs or a T cell subset sorted from them (not recorded which). The sequence was obtained from a man aged 18 to 29 who had mild COVID-19 (a few samples of this study predate the infection). Cell type and time point are not known. The CDR3 nucleotides read TGTGCCAGCAGTTACTCTATGGCGACAGGGTCCTACGAGCAGTACTTC. This codes for CASSYSMATGSYEQYF.